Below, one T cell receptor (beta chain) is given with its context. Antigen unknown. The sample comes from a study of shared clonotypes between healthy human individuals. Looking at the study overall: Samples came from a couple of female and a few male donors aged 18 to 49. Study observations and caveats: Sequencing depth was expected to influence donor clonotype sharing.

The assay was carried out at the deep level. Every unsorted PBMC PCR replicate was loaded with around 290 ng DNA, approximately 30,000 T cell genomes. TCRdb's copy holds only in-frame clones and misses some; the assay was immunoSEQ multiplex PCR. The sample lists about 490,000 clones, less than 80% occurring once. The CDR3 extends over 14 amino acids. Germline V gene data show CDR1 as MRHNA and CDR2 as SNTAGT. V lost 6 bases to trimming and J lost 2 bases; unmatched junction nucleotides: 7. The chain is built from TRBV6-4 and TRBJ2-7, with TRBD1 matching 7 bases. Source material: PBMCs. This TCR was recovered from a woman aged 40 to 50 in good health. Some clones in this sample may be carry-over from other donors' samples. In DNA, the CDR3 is TGTGCCAGCAGGAGGGACAGCACGGCCTACGAGCAGTACTTC. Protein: CASRRDSTAYEQYF.